This T cell receptor (beta chain) was sequenced for a study of T-cell reconstitution after alpha-beta-depleted transplantation in children. Trimming at V came to 1 base and at J to 4 bases, leaving 11 bases not matched to a gene. Germline V gives CDR1 DFQATT, CDR2 SNEGSKA (reference sequence). This CDR3 is built from 17 residues. In this sample, this clonotype turned up many times. Its matching antigen is unknown. Study-level points and caveats: Where some patients showed high TCRbeta diversity at day 60, it came from recipient T cells and thymic progenitors that had survived. About two months after transplant, alpha-beta T cells reportedly came from several hundred expanded graft clones.

For TCRbeta, the library was prepared with unique molecular identifiers. TCRdb passed the PCR reads through MiXCR, listing each CDR3 protein once. The sample contains 700,000 or so distinct CDR3 sequences, about an eighth of which appear only once. The sample in question was PBMCs, obtained before TCRalphabeta/CD19-depleted stem cell transplant. This chain links TRBV20-1 with TRBJ1-5; 9 bases line up with TRBD1. The sequence derives from a girl aged 2 to 9 with congenital amegakaryocytic thrombocytopenia, due to receive a stem cell transplant. For the CDR3, the DNA is TGCAGTGCTAGAGGGACAGGGGCCCGGATTTGGAATCAGCCCCAGCATTTT. Residues: CSARGTGARIWNQPQHF.